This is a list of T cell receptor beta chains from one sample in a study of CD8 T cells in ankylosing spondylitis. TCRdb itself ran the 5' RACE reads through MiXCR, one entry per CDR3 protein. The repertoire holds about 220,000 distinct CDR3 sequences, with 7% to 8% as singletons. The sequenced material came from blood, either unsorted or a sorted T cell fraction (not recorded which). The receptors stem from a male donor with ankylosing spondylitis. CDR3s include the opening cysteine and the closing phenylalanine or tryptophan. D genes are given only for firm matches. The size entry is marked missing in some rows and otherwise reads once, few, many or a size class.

CDR3 protein: CASSPGGSGAYNEQFF
CDR3 DNA: TGTGCCAGCAGCCCCGGGGGGAGCGGAGCCTACAATGAGCAGTTCTTC
V gene: TRBV7-6
J gene: TRBJ2-1
clone size: -
CDR3 length: 16
D gene: TRBD2

CDR3 protein: CTSSLAGPTYEQYF
CDR3 DNA: TGTACCAGCAGCCTAGCGGGACCTACCTACGAGCAGTACTTC
V gene: TRBV6-1
J gene: TRBJ2-7
clone size: -
CDR3 length: 14
D gene: TRBD2

CDR3 protein: CASSSRGGNGYEQYF
CDR3 DNA: TGTGCCAGCAGTTCCCGGGGGGGGAACGGCTACGAGCAGTACTTC
V gene: TRBV28
J gene: TRBJ2-7
clone size: many
CDR3 length: 15
D gene: TRBD2

CDR3 protein: CASRAGTGTYNEQFF
CDR3 DNA: TGTGCCAGCAGGGCCGGGACAGGGACCTACAATGAGCAGTTCTTC
V gene: TRBV6-1
J gene: TRBJ2-1
clone size: many
CDR3 length: 15
D gene: TRBD1

CDR3 protein: CASSLDLADTHEQYF
CDR3 DNA: TGTGCCAGCAGCTTAGATCTGGCAGATACCCACGAGCAGTACTTC
V gene: TRBV11-3
J gene: TRBJ2-7
clone size: -
CDR3 length: 15
D gene: -

CDR3 protein: CASSEGQALNTEAFF
CDR3 DNA: TGTGCCAGCAGTGAAGGACAGGCCTTGAACACTGAAGCTTTCTTT
V gene: TRBV25-1
J gene: TRBJ1-1
clone size: many
CDR3 length: 15
D gene: TRBD1

CDR3 protein: CASVGINGSYNEQFF
CDR3 DNA: TGTGCCAGCGTGGGAATCAACGGTTCCTACAATGAGCAGTTCTTC
V gene: TRBV6-2/TRBV6-3
J gene: TRBJ2-1
clone size: -
CDR3 length: 15
D gene: -

CDR3 protein: CSAGKSYNEQFF
CDR3 DNA: TGCAGCGCTGGGAAGTCCTACAATGAGCAGTTCTTC
V gene: TRBV29-1
J gene: TRBJ2-1
clone size: -
CDR3 length: 12
D gene: -

CDR3 protein: CASSELTGGSYEQYF
CDR3 DNA: TGTGCCAGCAGTGAACTAACAGGGGGCAGTTACGAGCAGTACTTC
V gene: TRBV2
J gene: TRBJ2-7
clone size: -
CDR3 length: 15
D gene: TRBD1

CDR3 protein: CSARDWDSSYNEQFF
CDR3 DNA: TGCAGTGCTAGGGATTGGGATAGCTCCTACAATGAGCAGTTCTTC
V gene: TRBV20-1
J gene: TRBJ2-1
clone size: -
CDR3 length: 15
D gene: -

CDR3 protein: CASGPGSYEQYF
CDR3 DNA: TGTGCCAGCGGTCCGGGCAGCTACGAGCAGTACTTC
V gene: TRBV27
J gene: TRBJ2-7
clone size: many
CDR3 length: 12
D gene: -

CDR3 protein: CASSFGTGWLYEQYF
CDR3 DNA: TGTGCCAGCAGTTTCGGGACAGGGTGGTTATACGAGCAGTACTTC
V gene: TRBV12-3/TRBV12-4
J gene: TRBJ2-7
clone size: many
CDR3 length: 15
D gene: TRBD1

CDR3 protein: CASSYPDGQYF
CDR3 DNA: TGTGCCAGCAGTTACCCGGACGGGCAGTACTTC
V gene: TRBV6-2/TRBV6-3
J gene: TRBJ2-7
clone size: many
CDR3 length: 11
D gene: -

CDR3 protein: CASSFRGGHNEQFF
CDR3 DNA: TGTGCCAGCAGCTTCAGGGGGGGTCACAATGAGCAGTTCTTC
V gene: TRBV11-3
J gene: TRBJ2-1
clone size: -
CDR3 length: 14
D gene: -

CDR3 protein: CASSVDGGDTQYF
CDR3 DNA: TGTGCCAGCAGCGTAGACGGGGGGGATACGCAGTATTTT
V gene: TRBV9
J gene: TRBJ2-3
clone size: many
CDR3 length: 13
D gene: TRBD2

CDR3 protein: CSGDSSINEQFF
CDR3 DNA: TGCAGTGGGGACAGTTCGATCAATGAGCAGTTCTTC
V gene: TRBV20-1
J gene: TRBJ2-1
clone size: many
CDR3 length: 12
D gene: TRBD1

CDR3 protein: CSARGTSGRSSYEQYF
CDR3 DNA: TGCAGTGCTAGAGGGACTAGCGGGAGAAGCTCCTACGAGCAGTACTTC
V gene: TRBV20-1
J gene: TRBJ2-7
clone size: -
CDR3 length: 16
D gene: TRBD2

CDR3 protein: CASSYPDYEQFF
CDR3 DNA: TGTGCCAGCAGTTATCCAGACTATGAGCAGTTCTTC
V gene: TRBV6-2/TRBV6-3
J gene: TRBJ2-1
clone size: many
CDR3 length: 12
D gene: -

CDR3 protein: CATSSSLLGGYTF
CDR3 DNA: TGTGCCACCAGTAGTTCCTTGCTTGGTGGCTACACCTTC
V gene: TRBV24-1
J gene: TRBJ1-2
clone size: -
CDR3 length: 13
D gene: -

CDR3 protein: CASRPGTGMTYEQYF
CDR3 DNA: TGTGCCAGCAGACCCGGGACAGGTATGACCTACGAGCAGTACTTC
V gene: TRBV2
J gene: TRBJ2-7
clone size: many
CDR3 length: 15
D gene: TRBD1

CDR3 protein: CASSQEALAGHETQYF
CDR3 DNA: TGTGCCAGCAGCCAAGAGGCCCTAGCGGGTCATGAGACCCAGTACTTC
V gene: TRBV3-1
J gene: TRBJ2-5
clone size: many
CDR3 length: 16
D gene: TRBD2

CDR3 protein: CAICTFPHTRGPGTGELFF
CDR3 DNA: TGTGCCATCTGTACTTTCCCGCACACAAGGGGGCCGGGCACCGGGGAGCTGTTTTTT
V gene: TRBV3-1
J gene: TRBJ2-2
clone size: -
CDR3 length: 19
D gene: TRBD1

CDR3 protein: CASSRGKHVNTEAFF
CDR3 DNA: TGTGCCAGCAGTCGAGGCAAGCACGTGAACACTGAAGCTTTCTTT
V gene: TRBV16
J gene: TRBJ1-1
clone size: many
CDR3 length: 15
D gene: -

CDR3 protein: CASSLWASAESYEQYF
CDR3 DNA: TGTGCCAGCAGTTTATGGGCCTCGGCGGAGTCCTACGAGCAGTACTTC
V gene: TRBV28
J gene: TRBJ2-7
clone size: many
CDR3 length: 16
D gene: -

CDR3 protein: CASSLGEDGYNEQFF
CDR3 DNA: TGCGCCAGCAGCTTGGGGGAGGACGGGTACAATGAGCAGTTCTTC
V gene: TRBV5-1
J gene: TRBJ2-1
clone size: many
CDR3 length: 15
D gene: -

CDR3 protein: CASSLTKLGELFF
CDR3 DNA: TGTGCCAGCAGCCTTACTAAGCTAGGGGAGCTGTTTTTT
V gene: TRBV2
J gene: TRBJ2-2
clone size: many
CDR3 length: 13
D gene: -

CDR3 protein: CAWSVDNLNTEAFF
CDR3 DNA: TGTGCCTGGAGTGTCGACAACTTGAACACTGAAGCTTTCTTT
V gene: TRBV30
J gene: TRBJ1-1
clone size: -
CDR3 length: 14
D gene: -

CDR3 protein: CASWVFRDRMNTEAFF
CDR3 DNA: TGTGCCAGCTGGGTTTTCAGGGACCGAATGAACACTGAAGCTTTCTTT
V gene: TRBV6-1
J gene: TRBJ1-1
clone size: many
CDR3 length: 16
D gene: -

CDR3 protein: CASSIGETGNTIYF
CDR3 DNA: TGTGCCAGTAGTATCGGGGAAACTGGAAACACCATATATTTT
V gene: TRBV19
J gene: TRBJ1-3
clone size: few
CDR3 length: 14
D gene: -

CDR3 protein: CASSLGERQYEQYF
CDR3 DNA: TGTGCCAGCAGCTTAGGAGAAAGACAATACGAGCAGTACTTC
V gene: TRBV13
J gene: TRBJ2-7
clone size: few
CDR3 length: 14
D gene: -

CDR3 protein: CATAPGTSSAGELFF
CDR3 DNA: TGTGCCACCGCCCCCGGGACTTCCTCAGCCGGGGAGCTGTTTTTT
V gene: TRBV10-3
J gene: TRBJ2-2
clone size: many
CDR3 length: 15
D gene: -

CDR3 protein: CASRTGTEEPQHF
CDR3 DNA: TGTGCCAGCAGAACCGGGACAGAAGAGCCCCAGCATTTT
V gene: TRBV27
J gene: TRBJ1-5
clone size: many
CDR3 length: 13
D gene: TRBD1

CDR3 protein: CASSPGGTQFF
CDR3 DNA: TGCGCCAGCAGCCCGGGAGGGACGCAGTTCTTC
V gene: TRBV5-1
J gene: TRBJ2-1
clone size: -
CDR3 length: 11
D gene: TRBD2

CDR3 protein: CASTQGPSYEQYF
CDR3 DNA: TGTGCCAGCACCCAGGGCCCTTCCTACGAGCAGTACTTC
V gene: TRBV3-1
J gene: TRBJ2-7
clone size: many
CDR3 length: 13
D gene: -

CDR3 protein: CASSGGGHNEQFF
CDR3 DNA: TGTGCCAGCAGCGGCGGGGGTCACAATGAGCAGTTCTTC
V gene: TRBV7-2
J gene: TRBJ2-1
clone size: many
CDR3 length: 13
D gene: TRBD2

CDR3 protein: CSVAGTVYGYTF
CDR3 DNA: TGCAGCGTTGCTGGGACAGTCTATGGCTACACCTTC
V gene: TRBV29-1
J gene: TRBJ1-2
clone size: few
CDR3 length: 12
D gene: TRBD1

CDR3 protein: CASSLMGMNTEAFF
CDR3 DNA: TGTGCCAGCAGTTTGATGGGTATGAACACTGAAGCTTTCTTT
V gene: TRBV12-3/TRBV12-4
J gene: TRBJ1-1
clone size: many
CDR3 length: 14
D gene: -

CDR3 protein: CASRLQGLGFSNQPQHF
CDR3 DNA: TGTGCCAGTAGGCTACAGGGGTTAGGTTTCAGCAATCAGCCCCAGCATTTT
V gene: TRBV19
J gene: TRBJ1-5
clone size: -
CDR3 length: 17
D gene: TRBD1

CDR3 protein: CASSQGAKGQYF
CDR3 DNA: TGTGCCAGCAGTCAGGGGGCTAAGGGGCAGTACTTC
V gene: TRBV27
J gene: TRBJ2-7
clone size: few
CDR3 length: 12
D gene: TRBD1

CDR3 protein: CASSHGREYNEQFF
CDR3 DNA: TGTGCCAGCAGCCACGGGCGGGAGTACAATGAGCAGTTCTTC
V gene: TRBV7-9
J gene: TRBJ2-1
clone size: -
CDR3 length: 14
D gene: TRBD2

CDR3 protein: CAWSVYTEKYF
CDR3 DNA: TGTGCCTGGAGTGTATATACAGAGAAGTACTTC
V gene: TRBV30
J gene: TRBJ2-7
clone size: many
CDR3 length: 11
D gene: -

CDR3 protein: CASSFRTEDSYGYTF
CDR3 DNA: TGTGCCAGCAGCTTCCGGACAGAAGACTCGTATGGCTACACCTTC
V gene: TRBV13
J gene: TRBJ1-2
clone size: many
CDR3 length: 15
D gene: -

CDR3 protein: CASSLGVFAGSYEQYF
CDR3 DNA: TGTGCCAGCAGCTTAGGCGTATTCGCAGGCTCCTACGAGCAGTACTTC
V gene: TRBV7-9
J gene: TRBJ2-7
clone size: many
CDR3 length: 16
D gene: -

CDR3 protein: CASSSSGTGLFYGYTF
CDR3 DNA: TGTGCCAGCAGTTCGTCAGGAACAGGACTCTTCTATGGCTACACCTTC
V gene: TRBV6-5
J gene: TRBJ1-2
clone size: many
CDR3 length: 16
D gene: -

CDR3 protein: CASSLISEGANQPQHF
CDR3 DNA: TGTGCCAGCAGTTTGATCTCCGAGGGAGCCAATCAGCCCCAGCATTTT
V gene: TRBV28
J gene: TRBJ1-5
clone size: many
CDR3 length: 16
D gene: -

CDR3 protein: CSARAQIKYNEQFF
CDR3 DNA: TGCAGTGCTAGAGCCCAAATAAAGTACAATGAGCAGTTCTTC
V gene: TRBV20-1
J gene: TRBJ2-1
clone size: many
CDR3 length: 14
D gene: -

CDR3 protein: CASSAGTSGGAYNEQFF
CDR3 DNA: TGTGCCAGCAGCGCAGGGACTAGCGGGGGGGCCTACAATGAGCAGTTCTTC
V gene: TRBV9
J gene: TRBJ2-1
clone size: many
CDR3 length: 17
D gene: TRBD2